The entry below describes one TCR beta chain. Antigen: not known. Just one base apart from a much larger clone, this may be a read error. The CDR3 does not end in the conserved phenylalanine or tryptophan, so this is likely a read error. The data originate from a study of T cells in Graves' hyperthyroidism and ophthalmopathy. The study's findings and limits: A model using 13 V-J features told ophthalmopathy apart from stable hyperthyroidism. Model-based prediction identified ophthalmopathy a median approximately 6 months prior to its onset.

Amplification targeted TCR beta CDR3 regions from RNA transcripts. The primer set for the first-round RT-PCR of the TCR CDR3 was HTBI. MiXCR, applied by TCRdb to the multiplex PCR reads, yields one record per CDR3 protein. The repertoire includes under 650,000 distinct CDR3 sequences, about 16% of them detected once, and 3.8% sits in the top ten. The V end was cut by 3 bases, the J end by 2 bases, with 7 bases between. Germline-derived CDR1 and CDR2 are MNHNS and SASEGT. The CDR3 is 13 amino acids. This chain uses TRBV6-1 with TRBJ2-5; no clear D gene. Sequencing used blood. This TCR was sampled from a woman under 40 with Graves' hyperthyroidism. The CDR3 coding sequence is TGTGCCAGCAGTGAGGTGGGGCAAGAGACCCAGTACCTC. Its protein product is CASSEVGQETQYL.